This TCR beta chain was recorded in a study of blood T cell repertoires in COVID-19. Across the study: The United States, Italy and Spain were the sources of the acute and convalescent COVID-19 samples. Nucleic acid was either cDNA or gDNA, and it came from T cells, B-cell-depleted T cells, or PBMCs.

Germline V CDR1 and CDR2: SEHNR, FQNEAQ (reference sequence). Deletions cut 11 bases from V and 3 bases from J, with 20 bases between. The CDR3 totals 14 residues. Per the original data handling: Researchers report that nucleated cell counts were estimated from reference gene primer amplification. Clones were read by immunoSEQ multiplex PCR, and TCRdb kept only the in-frame ones, dropping some. V and J calls and clone size come straight from that table; D and trimming were deduced from the DNA. Altogether roughly 160,000 clones are present, approximately 86% being singletons, with the ten largest covering around 0.99%.

Source material: peripheral blood. This TCR was sampled from a young man with acute or convalescent COVID-19. V gene TRBV7-9 combines with J gene TRBJ2-7; the D is unclear. The CDR3 is CACDVGSNDYEQYF. The DNA of the CDR3 is TGTGCCTGCGACGTCGGGTCCAACGACTACGAGCAGTACTTC.